This is a list of T cell receptor beta chains from one sample in a study of blood T cell repertoires in COVID-19. Sequencing was performed with immunoSEQ multiplex PCR; in TCRdb, only in-frame clones are kept and a portion is missing. Among around 99,000 clones listed, about three quarters were seen once. The source material was peripheral blood. The receptors derive from a man between 70 and 80 years old with acute or convalescent COVID-19. Both conserved end residues are part of each CDR3. The D gene is left open where the match is weak. Size tells how often a clone was seen (once, few, many) or the class of an expanded clone, and some rows leave it out.

v_gene	abundance	j_gene	d_gene	CDR3nt	CDR3aa
TRBV14	few	TRBJ1-2	TRBD1	TGTGCCAGCAGCCGGGACAGGGAGAACTATGGCTACACCTTC	CASSRDRENYGYTF
TRBV25-1	.	TRBJ2-2	TRBD2	TGTGCCAGCAGTGAATACTGGAGCGGGGGGGCCCCCGGGGAGCTGTTTTTT	CASSEYWSGGAPGELFF
TRBV7-2	.	TRBJ2-7	.	TGTGCCAGCAGCTTAAAAGACTTCTCCTACGAGCAGTACTTC	CASSLKDFSYEQYF
TRBV7-6	.	TRBJ1-5	.	TGTGCCAGCAGCTTAGGAGGGCAGGGCAATCAGCCCCAGCATTTT	CASSLGGQGNQPQHF
TRBV6-1	.	TRBJ1-5	.	TGTGCCAGCAGAACGGAGACTAGGCAGCCCCAGCATTTT	CASRTETRQPQHF
TRBV5-5	.	TRBJ2-5	TRBD2	TGTGCCAGCAGCAGGGACTACAGTGAGACCCAGTACTTC	CASSRDYSETQYF
TRBV24-1	few	TRBJ1-1	TRBD1	TGTGCCACCAGTGGTCCTGACAGGGTACGGTCTGAAGCTTTCTTT	CATSGPDRVRSEAFF
TRBV11-3	many	TRBJ2-3	.	TGTGCCAGCAGCTCGAGGGACACAGATACGCAGTATTTT	CASSSRDTDTQYF
TRBV18	.	TRBJ1-1	.	TGTGCCAGCTCACCACCGGGCAGGGGCAGCACTGAAGCTTTCTTT	CASSPPGRGSTEAFF
TRBV5-1	.	TRBJ1-4	TRBD1	TGCGCCAGCAGCAGGGGGCGGGATGAAAAACTGTTTTTT	CASSRGRDEKLFF
TRBV5-8	.	TRBJ2-7	TRBD1	TGTGCCAGCAGCGTGACAGGGGTCAACACCATAACCTACGAGCAGTACTTC	CASSVTGVNTITYEQYF
TRBV6-6	once	TRBJ1-5	.	TGTGCCAGCAGTACCCGGGGGGGACAGCCCCAGCATTTT	CASSTRGGQPQHF
TRBV7-8	.	TRBJ2-1	TRBD2	TGTGCCAGCAGCTTTCTAGCGGGAAACAATGAGCAGTTCTTC	CASSFLAGNNEQFF
TRBV3-1/TRBV3-2	.	TRBJ2-4	TRBD2	TGTGCCAGCAGCCCCGTTCCCTCCGGGACTAGCGGTCTAGCCAAAAACATTCAGTACTTC	CASSPVPSGTSGLAKNIQYF
TRBV14	.	TRBJ2-1	TRBD2	TGTGCCAGCAGCCAATTAACTAGCGGGGGCCTTTACAATGAGCAGTTCTTC	CASSQLTSGGLYNEQFF
TRBV27	.	TRBJ2-5	TRBD2	TGTGCCAGCAGTTTATCGGCCGGACTAGCGGGGCAAGAGACCCAGTACTTC	CASSLSAGLAGQETQYF
TRBV19	.	TRBJ1-2	.	TGTGCCAGTATTACAGGGCCAGCTAACTATGGCTACACCTTC	CASITGPANYGYTF
TRBV7-3	.	TRBJ2-5	TRBD1	TGTGCCAGCAGCCCCGGACAGGGGCCCTTACAAGAGACCCAGTACTTC	CASSPGQGPLQETQYF
TRBV6-5	.	TRBJ1-4	TRBD1	TGTGCCAGCTTGGGACAGGGATTAAGTAAACTGTTTTTT	CASLGQGLSKLFF
TRBV7-2	few	TRBJ2-2	.	TGTGCCAGCAGCTTTGTGAGGTCCGGGGAGCTGTTTTTT	CASSFVRSGELFF
TRBV7-9	once	TRBJ1-1	.	TGTGCCAGCAGCTTAGGAGGGAGGCTCATGAACACTGAAGCTTTCTTT	CASSLGGRLMNTEAFF
TRBV10-2	.	TRBJ1-2	.	TGCGCCACCACGGAAAATACAGCAGGGGTGAATTATGGCTACACCTTC	CATTENTAGVNYGYTF
TRBV9	.	TRBJ1-4	.	TGTGCCAGCAGCTCCCACAGGAGGGGTAATGAAAAACTGTTTTTT	CASSSHRRGNEKLFF
TRBV6-5	once	TRBJ1-1	TRBD1	TGTGCCAGCACCCTCGAGGGGGCGTCGTCCACTGAAGCTTTCTTT	CASTLEGASSTEAFF
TRBV11-2	.	TRBJ2-1	TRBD2	TGTGCCAGCAGCTTCACTAGCGGGGGGGAGGGTGAGCAGTTCTTC	CASSFTSGGEGEQFF
TRBV12-3/TRBV12-4	.	TRBJ2-7	TRBD1	TGTGCCAGCAGCCTCTACAGGGGCAACGAGCAGTACTTC	CASSLYRGNEQYF
TRBV3-1/TRBV3-2	.	TRBJ1-6	.	TGTGCCAGCAGCCAAGGCGGGGCCGCGGGACGCTTAAATTCACCCCTCCACTTT	CASSQGGAAGRLNSPLHF
TRBV14	few	TRBJ2-7	TRBD2	TGTGCCAGCAGCCAAGGGAGGTTTTTTCGGGGGGCCTACGAGCAGTACTTC	CASSQGRFFRGAYEQYF
TRBV27	.	TRBJ1-6	.	TGTGCCAGCGGTTCGTATAATTCACCCCTCCACTTT	CASGSYNSPLHF
TRBV20-1	.	TRBJ2-1	.	TGCAGTGCTCGTGACCCGGAGGGATACAATGAGCAGTTCTTC	CSARDPEGYNEQFF
TRBV2	few	TRBJ2-3	TRBD1	TGTGCCAGCAGTGAGCTTCCGACAGGGAAGATAGATACGCAGTATTTT	CASSELPTGKIDTQYF
TRBV6-1	.	TRBJ1-1	.	TGTGCCAGCAGTGAAGCGCAGGGGTTCGCAGCTTTCTTT	CASSEAQGFAAFF
TRBV2	.	TRBJ2-7	.	TGTGCCAGCTCCGGCTACGAGCAGTACTTC	CASSGYEQYF
TRBV5-1	many	TRBJ1-6	.	TGCGCCAGCAGCTTGGAAGGGGCCGATTCACCCCTCCACTTT	CASSLEGADSPLHF
TRBV7-3	.	TRBJ1-1	.	TGTGCCAGCAGCACGCAGGAGAACACTGAAGCTTTCTTT	CASSTQENTEAFF
TRBV18	.	TRBJ2-3	TRBD2	TGTGCCAGCTCACCCTGGACTAGCGGGGGGAGAGATACGCAGTATTTT	CASSPWTSGGRDTQYF
TRBV21-1	.	TRBJ1-5	.	TGTGCCAGCAGCCAGCGGGCGCCTGGTCAGCCCCAGCATTTT	CASSQRAPGQPQHF
TRBV5-1	.	TRBJ2-7	.	TGCGCCAGCAGCGTGACAGTTACCTCCTACGAGCAGTACTTC	CASSVTVTSYEQYF
TRBV19	few	TRBJ2-4	.	TGTGCCAGTAGTCCCACCGGCGGCAAAAACATTCAGTACTTC	CASSPTGGKNIQYF
TRBV5-4	.	TRBJ1-1	TRBD1	TGTGCCAGCAGCTTAGGACAGGGGGCGATGGCCACTGAAGCTTTCTTT	CASSLGQGAMATEAFF
TRBV20-1	.	TRBJ1-1	TRBD1	TGCAGTGCTGCCAGGGGGACTGAAGCTTTCTTT	CSAARGTEAFF
TRBV5-4	.	TRBJ2-7	.	TGTGCCAGCAGCTTGAGAGGAGGAAGCAAGTTGGGTGAGCAGTACTTC	CASSLRGGSKLGEQYF
TRBV13	once	TRBJ2-7	TRBD1	TGTGCCAGCAGCTTAGGGACCCCGGGACAGGGAGGCTACGAGCAGTACTTC	CASSLGTPGQGGYEQYF
TRBV5-1	.	TRBJ1-4	.	TGCGCCAGCCAGGTTGTTGCGGGTAAAAATGAAAAACTGTTTTTT	CASQVVAGKNEKLFF
TRBV10-2	.	TRBJ1-5	.	TGCGCCAGCGGGGGGGAACGGACAGACCCTAATCAGCCCCAGCATTTT	CASGGERTDPNQPQHF
TRBV29-1	.	TRBJ1-1	.	TGCAGCGTTGCTGGTGGGCAGGGAAGCACTGAAGCTTTCTTT	CSVAGGQGSTEAFF